This passage covers 10 T cell receptor beta chains from one sample sequenced in a study of cytomegalovirus exposure and HLA in healthy donors. Amplification used 60 Vbeta primers and 13 Jbeta primers. This table comes from immunoSEQ multiplex PCR, and its TCRdb copy is limited to in-frame clones, with some not included. The table records some 160,000 clones, 68% of them present only once. The sequenced sample was PBMCs. All receptors come from a man aged 60 to 69 in good health and CMV-seronegative.

J is TRBJ1-3 and V is TRBV28; no definite D call. CDR1 MDHEN and CDR2 SYDVKM come from the germline V gene. The length of the CDR3 is 13 residues. Trimming pared 5 bases from V and 0 bases from J, leaving 5 bases between. CDR3 amino acids: CASSPSSGNTIYF. In nucleotides, the CDR3 is TGTGCCAGCAGTCCCTCCTCTGGAAACACCATATATTTT.

The chain is built from TRBV5-1 and TRBJ2-7; D may be TRBD2 (6 bases). The CDR3 runs 13 residues. The ends were cut back, 1 base at V and 4 bases at J, with 9 bases in the middle. Germline V CDR1 and CDR2: SGHRS, YFSETQ. CDR3 residues: CASSLSREYEQYF. For the CDR3, the DNA is TGCGCCAGCAGCTTGAGCCGGGAGTACGAGCAGTACTTC.

The genes are TRBV6-1 and TRBJ2-7; a possible D gene is TRBD1 (6 bases). The germline V gene has CDR1 MNHNS and CDR2 SASEGT. V lost 1 base to trimming and J lost 1 base, with 11 bases between them. The CDR3 extends over 15 amino acids. DNA for the CDR3: TGTGCCAGCAGTGAAGGGACAGCAGCTTCCTACGAGCAGTACTTC. Protein sequence: CASSEGTAASYEQYF.

This chain uses TRBV7-8 with TRBJ1-1; D ambiguous. V was trimmed by 1 base and J by 4 bases, leaving 16 bases between them. This CDR3 spans 16 amino acids. Per the germline V gene, CDR1 is SGHVS and CDR2 is FQNEAQ. In DNA, the CDR3 is TGTGCCAGCAGCTTAGTGGAGGGTAGTGGGAGCACTGAAGCTTTCTTT. Translating it yields CASSLVEGSGSTEAFF.

This clone has more than one count but fewer than ten. This chain's CDR3 is CASTLDRLGNSPLHF. The DNA of the CDR3 is TGTGCCAGCACCCTCGACAGACTTGGTAATTCACCCCTCCACTTT. The rearrangement joins TRBV13 to TRBJ1-6; TRBD1 is a possible D gene (5 bases). Between the trimmed V and J ends, which lost 7 bases and 6 bases, there was a span of 16 bases. The length of the CDR3 is 15 residues. Germline V gene sequence: CDR1 PRHDT, CDR2 FYEKMQ (reference sequence).

This clone was seen more than once but under ten times. This rearrangement joins TRBV7-9 to TRBJ2-7; TRBD1 matches at 7 bases. V lost 1 base to trimming and J lost 5 bases; unmatched junction nucleotides: 5. From germline, CDR1 is SEHNR and CDR2 FQNEAQ (reference sequence). This CDR3 has 14 amino acids. The CDR3 sequence: CASSLDRGWDEQYF. CDR3 sequence (DNA): TGTGCCAGCAGCTTAGACAGGGGCTGGGACGAGCAGTACTTC.

As DNA, the CDR3 is TGTGCCTGGAGTGTAAGTCTAGCGGGAGATACGCAGTATTTT. This codes for CAWSVSLAGDTQYF. V usage is TRBV30 and J usage is TRBJ2-3; 8 nucleotides match TRBD2. Germline V CDR1 and CDR2: GTSNPN, SVGIG (reference sequence). V dropped 0 bases and J dropped 5; count of bases not matched to a gene: 4. The CDR3 runs to 14 residues.

This chain connects TRBV2 to TRBJ2-7, with D perhaps TRBD2 (6 bases). Trimming took 3 bases from V and 9 from J, leaving 12 bases between them. The CDR3 covers 12 residues. Germline assignment: CDR1 SNHLY and CDR2 FYNNEI. CDR3 amino acids: CASSDPTSSQYF. CDR3 coding DNA: TGTGCCAGCAGTGACCCCACTAGCTCGCAGTACTTC.

The V gene is TRBV7-3, the J gene TRBJ2-5, with TRBD2 matching 7 bases. The germline V gene encodes CDR1 SGHTA and CDR2 FQGTGA. Trimming cost V 5 bases and J 11 bases; bases outside gene matches: 20. The CDR3 runs 16 residues. The CDR3 spells CASSPRGGAGPLMQYF. In nucleotides, the CDR3 is TGTGCCAGCAGCCCCCGGGGAGGAGCGGGGCCTTTAATGCAGTACTTC.

The chain combines TRBV6-6 with TRBJ1-1, with D perhaps TRBD1 (6 bases). Germline assignment: CDR1 MNHNY and CDR2 SVGAGI (reference sequence). The CDR3 sequence is 14 residues long. Between the trimmed V and J ends, which lost 6 bases and 4 bases, there was a span of 15 bases. The CDR3 sequence: CASRPGGAATEAFF. The CDR3 region has the DNA TGTGCCAGCAGGCCCGGGGGGGCCGCCACTGAAGCTTTCTTT.